A single sample is the source of the 3 T cell receptor beta chains below, sequenced in a study of blood T cells in healthy people across ages. A J-beta primer mix and a sample-barcoded 5' primer were used in a second PCR of roughly 6 to 11 cycles. MiXCR, run by TCRdb on the 5' RACE reads, gives a single entry per CDR3 protein. Altogether around 1,800,000 distinct CDR3 sequences are present, around 40% being singletons, with the ten largest covering more than 20%. Input material: blood. The receptors shown here come from a human donor in good health.

The table lists this clonotype with a count of one. The chain joins TRBV11-2 to TRBJ2-3; 12 bases match TRBD2. Germline V gene data show CDR1 as SGHAT and CDR2 as FQNNGV. V trimming: 5 bases; J trimming: 1 base; junction bases outside the gene matches: 4. CDR3 length: 16 residues. This CDR3 reads CASSGWTSGGTDTQYF. In DNA, the CDR3 is TGTGCCAGCAGCGGCTGGACTAGCGGGGGCACAGATACGCAGTATTTT. The whole variable domain, remainder taken from reference TRBV11-2 and TRBJ2-3, is EAGVAQSPRYKIIEKRQSVAFWCNPISGHATLYWYQQILGQGPKLLIQFQNNGVVDDSQLPKDRFSAERLKGVDSTLKIQPAKLEDSAVYLCASSGWTSGGTDTQYFGPGTRLTVL.

The chain couples TRBV5-1 to TRBJ2-1; 7 nucleotides match TRBD2. The CDR3 loop spans 14 amino acids. With V trimmed by 5 bases and J by 8 bases, 10 bases remained unmatched. From germline, CDR1 is SGHRS and CDR2 YFSETQ. The CDR3 region is CASRASGGTDEQFF. CDR3 nucleotide sequence: TGCGCCAGCAGGGCTAGCGGAGGGACGGATGAGCAGTTCTTC.

In this sample, this clonotype turned up a few times. The rearrangement links TRBV27 to TRBJ1-4; D is ambiguous. The CDR3 runs 17 residues. Trimming cost V 2 bases and J 6 bases, with 19 bases left between them. CDR1 and CDR2 from the germline V gene are MNHEY and SMNVEV (reference sequence). The CDR3 region is CASSLVAHSPSDEKLFF. The CDR3 nucleotides read TGTGCCAGCAGTTTAGTCGCTCACAGCCCTTCTGATGAAAAACTGTTTTTT.